These T cell receptor beta chains were read from a single sample in a study of CD8+CD57+ T cells in acquired aplastic anemia. One entry per CDR3 protein, called by TCRdb with MiXCR from the reads. Of approximately 220,000 distinct CDR3 sequences in the sample, roughly 45% were seen once. Sample: sorted CD4+, CD8+, or CD8+CD57+ T cells (not recorded which) from PBMCs. Receptors originate from a human donor with aplastic anemia. The CDR3 runs from the conserved cysteine through the conserved F or W. A D gene is named only where the DNA matches it firmly. A row's size may be missing; if present it is once, few, many or a size class.

DNA | CDR3 | size | V | D | J
TGCGCCAGCAGCTCAACGGGGAACTACGAGCAGTACTTC | CASSSTGNYEQYF | - | TRBV5-1 | - | TRBJ2-7
TGTGCCAGCAGCTTAGCCCAGGGGAACGAGCAGTACTTC | CASSLAQGNEQYF | - | TRBV7-9 | - | TRBJ2-7
TGTGCCAGCAGTCCCCTAACCTTGTTGGAAAAGGAGACCCAGTACTTT | CASSPLTLLEKETQYF | - | TRBV14 | - | TRBJ2-5
TGTGCCAGCAGTCCGACTAGGTACGTCCTTGAGCAGTACTTC | CASSPTRYVLEQYF | few | TRBV2 | - | TRBJ2-7
TGCGCCAGCTCGCAGGGGGGCCCCCTAGGGCAGTACTTC | CASSQGGPLGQYF | many | TRBV10-1 | - | TRBJ2-7
TGTGCCAGCAGTGAAATGGGGGGCAGGAACCCATACGAGCAGTACTTC | CASSEMGGRNPYEQYF | - | TRBV2 | - | TRBJ2-7
TGCAGCGTTCGTTGGCGGGGGTACAATGAGCAGTTCTTC | CSVRWRGYNEQFF | - | TRBV29-1 | TRBD2 | TRBJ2-1
TGTGCCAGTAACGACAGGGGGTACGGCTACACCTTC | CASNDRGYGYTF | many | TRBV19 | TRBD1 | TRBJ1-2
TGTGCCAGCAGTCCCGGGACAGGGGTTGGTCAGCCCCAGCATTTT | CASSPGTGVGQPQHF | many | TRBV12-3/TRBV12-4 | TRBD1 | TRBJ1-5
TGCGCCAGCTACCCCGGACAGGCTCCTAACTATGGCTACACCTTC | CASYPGQAPNYGYTF | - | TRBV10-2 | TRBD1 | TRBJ1-2
TGTGCTAGTGGTAACCTTGGGAACACTGAAGCTTTCTTT | CASGNLGNTEAFF | many | TRBV12-5 | - | TRBJ1-1
TGTGCCAGCAGCCACCCGGGGGACGAGCAGTACTTC | CASSHPGDEQYF | many | TRBV7-8 | - | TRBJ2-7
TGCAGCGTTTCGGACAGGGCCTACGAGCAGTACTTC | CSVSDRAYEQYF | - | TRBV29-1 | TRBD1 | TRBJ2-7
TGCAGTGCTAGAGACCCCCTAGCGGGGACCTACAATGAGCAGTTCTTC | CSARDPLAGTYNEQFF | many | TRBV20-1 | TRBD2 | TRBJ2-1
TGTGCCAGCAGCCTAACACTCCTAGCGGGGAGCGACGAGCAGTACTTC | CASSLTLLAGSDEQYF | - | TRBV2 | TRBD2 | TRBJ2-7
TGTGCCAGCAGCCGCCAACCAGGCGGGGGGCGACTAACTATAGATACGCAGTATTTT | CASSRQPGGGRLTIDTQYF | few | TRBV9 | TRBD2 | TRBJ2-3
TGCAGTGCCCCCCGAGACAGGGAAGGGGAGCATGGCTACACCTTC | CSAPRDREGEHGYTF | once | TRBV20-1 | TRBD1 | TRBJ1-2
TGCAGTGCTAGTAAGGGGGCGATCTCCTACGAGCAGTACTTC | CSASKGAISYEQYF | - | TRBV20-1 | TRBD1 | TRBJ2-7
TGTGCCAGCAGTTTCAAGGGGAAGGGCACTGAAGCTTTCTTT | CASSFKGKGTEAFF | once | TRBV12-3/TRBV12-4 | - | TRBJ1-1
TGCAGTGCTAGAGTAACAGGCCGTCAGCCCCAGCATTTT | CSARVTGRQPQHF | many | TRBV20-1 | - | TRBJ1-5
TGTGCCAGCAGCTTTCCGGACGGCTATGGCTACACCTTC | CASSFPDGYGYTF | few | TRBV7-8 | - | TRBJ1-2
TGTGCCAGCAGCTTAGGGACAGGGGGTGGCACAGATACGCAGTATTTT | CASSLGTGGGTDTQYF | many | TRBV7-9 | TRBD1 | TRBJ2-3
TGCGCCAGCAGCCGTGGACAGGGGGCACGGCGCGAGCAGTACTTC | CASSRGQGARREQYF | - | TRBV12-3/TRBV12-4 | TRBD1 | TRBJ2-7
TGTGCCAGCAGCTTAGTTAGCGGGAACACAGATACGCAGTATTTT | CASSLVSGNTDTQYF | many | TRBV7-9 | TRBD2 | TRBJ2-3
TGTGCCAGCAGACAGGGGACCTATGAGCAGTACAATGAGCAGTTCTTC | CASRQGTYEQYNEQFF | - | TRBV2 | TRBD1 | TRBJ2-1
TGTGCCAGTAGTATAGCCGGGGGGGGCACAGATACGCAGTATTTT | CASSIAGGGTDTQYF | many | TRBV19 | TRBD2 | TRBJ2-3
TGTGCCAGCAGCTTAGAGGACTGGGGGGCCAACGTCCTGACTTTC | CASSLEDWGANVLTF | many | TRBV7-3 | - | TRBJ2-6
TGTGCCAGCAGTTACTTAGGGACGGCGAACTATGGCTACACCTTC | CASSYLGTANYGYTF | - | TRBV6-5 | - | TRBJ1-2
TGTGCCAGCAGCAGTGATCGGGGGGATACGCAGTATTTT | CASSSDRGDTQYF | - | TRBV5-6 | - | TRBJ2-3
TGTGCCACCAGCGGCACTAGCGGCTACGAGCAGTACTTC | CATSGTSGYEQYF | few | TRBV24-1 | TRBD2 | TRBJ2-7
TGTGCCCGGGGACAGTTGGAAAAACTGTTTTTT | CARGQLEKLFF | few | TRBV30 | TRBD1 | TRBJ1-4
TGTGCCAGCAGCGGCAGGTACACCGGGGAGCTGTTTTTT | CASSGRYTGELFF | many | TRBV7-9 | - | TRBJ2-2
TGTGCCAGCGCCGGACTACCGCTACCCTACGAGCAGTACTTC | CASAGLPLPYEQYF | - | TRBV25-1 | - | TRBJ2-7
TGTGCCAGCAGCTTTCAGGGAGAGAATTGGGAACTTCCCTCTGGAAACACCATATATTTT | CASSFQGENWELPSGNTIYF | - | TRBV7-9 | - | TRBJ1-3
TGTGCCAGCAGTGCCCCCCTGACAGGACAAAGCACTGAAGCTTTCTTT | CASSAPLTGQSTEAFF | few | TRBV6-1 | - | TRBJ1-1
TGTGCCAGCAGCTCTAGCCCTGAAGCTTTCTTT | CASSSSPEAFF | - | TRBV11-1 | - | TRBJ1-1
TGTGCTAGCAGCTTGGTTAGCAACCAAGAGACCCAGTACTTC | CASSLVSNQETQYF | - | TRBV7-6 | - | TRBJ2-5
TGTGCCAGCACCCCCTCGAGAACCGGGACAGTCCTCCCTACTGGCTACACCTTC | CASTPSRTGTVLPTGYTF | - | TRBV7-2 | TRBD1 | TRBJ1-2
TGTGCCAGCAGTGGGGACAGGGGGGACTACGAGCAGTACTTC | CASSGDRGDYEQYF | - | TRBV6-1 | TRBD1 | TRBJ2-7
TGCGCCAGCAGCTTAGAACAGCCCTACGAGCAGTACTTC | CASSLEQPYEQYF | many | TRBV5-1 | - | TRBJ2-7
TGCAGCGTTGGGGGGACAGGGCTCGCCGGGGAGCTGTTTTTC | CSVGGTGLAGELFF | - | TRBV29-1 | TRBD1 | TRBJ2-2
TGTGCCAGCAGTTGGAACCAAGAGACCCAGTACTTC | CASSWNQETQYF | - | TRBV2 | - | TRBJ2-5
TGCGCCAGCAGCTTGCGTCGGAGCCTAACCTACGAGCAGTACTTC | CASSLRRSLTYEQYF | many | TRBV5-1 | - | TRBJ2-7
TGTGCCAGCAGCTTCATGGGGTTGGGGACTGAAGCTTTCTTT | CASSFMGLGTEAFF | few | TRBV5-4 | - | TRBJ1-1
TGTGCCAGCCGGGGAAACTTTGGGAGCACCGGGGAGCTGTTTTTT | CASRGNFGSTGELFF | few | TRBV6-5 | - | TRBJ2-2
TGTGCCAGCAGTGATAGGGAGACAGTTTTCGACTATGGCTACACCTTC | CASSDRETVFDYGYTF | many | TRBV2 | - | TRBJ1-2
TGTGCCACCAGCAGAGGCGCCGGGGCCAACGTCCTGACTTTC | CATSRGAGANVLTF | many | TRBV15 | - | TRBJ2-6
TGCAGTGCTAGAGATCCGGGGGCGGGTACCGGGGAGCTGTTTTTT | CSARDPGAGTGELFF | - | TRBV20-1 | - | TRBJ2-2
TGTGCCAGTAAGGGCCAGCCCCAGCATTTT | CASKGQPQHF | - | TRBV19 | - | TRBJ1-5
TGTGCCACCAGCAGGGGACAGGGGAACACCGGGGAGCTGTTTTTT | CATSRGQGNTGELFF | - | TRBV15 | TRBD1 | TRBJ2-2
TGCGCCAGCAGCCTGGGGCCGTCGGAGCCCCAGCATTTT | CASSLGPSEPQHF | many | TRBV5-1 | - | TRBJ1-5
TGTGCCAGCAGCTTAGTGGGGGGATATCAGCCCCAGCATTTT | CASSLVGGYQPQHF | - | TRBV11-2 | - | TRBJ1-5